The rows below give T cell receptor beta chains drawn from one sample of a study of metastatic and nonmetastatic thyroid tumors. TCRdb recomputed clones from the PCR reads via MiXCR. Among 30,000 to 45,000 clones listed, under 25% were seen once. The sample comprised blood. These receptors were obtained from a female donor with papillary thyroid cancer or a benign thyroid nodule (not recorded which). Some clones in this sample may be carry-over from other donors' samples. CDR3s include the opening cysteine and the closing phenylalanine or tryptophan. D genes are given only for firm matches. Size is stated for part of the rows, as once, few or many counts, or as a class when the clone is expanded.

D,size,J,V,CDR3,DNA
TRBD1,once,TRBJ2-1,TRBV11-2,CASSLGTGDYNEQFF,TGTGCCAGCAGCTTGGGGACAGGGGACTACAATGAGCAGTTCTTC
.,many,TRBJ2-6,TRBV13,CASSRGGTSGANVLTF,TGTGCCAGCAGCCGAGGCGGCACCTCTGGGGCCAACGTCCTGACTTTC
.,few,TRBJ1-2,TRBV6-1,CASSCAETNYGYTF,TGTGCCAGCAGTTGTGCCGAAACTAATTATGGCTACACCTTC
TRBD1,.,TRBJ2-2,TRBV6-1,CASSPGQIVFAGELFF,TGTGCCAGCAGTCCGGGACAGATCGTCTTTGCTGGGGAGCTGTTTTTT
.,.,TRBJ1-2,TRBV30,CAWSVGLGIYGYTF,TGTGCCTGGAGTGTAGGTCTTGGGATCTATGGCTACACCTTC
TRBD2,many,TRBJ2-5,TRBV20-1,CSAGPLAGGGETQYF,TGCAGTGCTGGCCCACTAGCGGGAGGAGGAGAGACCCAGTACTTC
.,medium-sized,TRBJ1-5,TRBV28,CASSFPGILTPQHF,TGTGCCAGCAGTTTTCCAGGTATCCTTACGCCCCAGCATTTT
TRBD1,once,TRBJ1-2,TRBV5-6,CASSSTGEDWYYGYTF,TGTGCCAGCAGCTCGACAGGGGAGGATTGGTACTATGGCTACACCTTC
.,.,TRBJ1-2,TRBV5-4,CASSLVLSQGVDYGYTF,TGTGCCAGCAGCTTGGTGTTGAGCCAGGGTGTAGACTATGGCTACACCTTC
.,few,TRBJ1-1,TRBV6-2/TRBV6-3,CASSYSAVWRAQYTEAFF,TGTGCCAGCAGTTACTCTGCTGTGTGGAGGGCGCAGTACACTGAAGCTTTCTTT
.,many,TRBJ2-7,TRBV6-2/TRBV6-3,CASSIRATALYEQYF,TGTGCCAGCAGCATTAGGGCTACAGCATTATACGAGCAGTACTTC
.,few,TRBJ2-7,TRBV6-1,CASKGGATSNEQYF,TGTGCCAGCAAAGGTGGGGCCACTTCCAACGAGCAGTACTTC
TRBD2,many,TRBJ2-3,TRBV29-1,CSVEEAGVDTQYF,TGCAGCGTTGAAGAAGCGGGAGTGGATACGCAGTATTTT
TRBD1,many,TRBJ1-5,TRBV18,CASSAGQGIGQPQHF,TGTGCCAGCTCAGCAGGACAGGGTATAGGTCAGCCCCAGCATTTT
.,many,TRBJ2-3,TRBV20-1,CSAREPVRGDTQYF,TGCAGTGCTAGAGAACCAGTTAGGGGAGATACGCAGTATTTT
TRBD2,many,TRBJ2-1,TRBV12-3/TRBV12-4,CASRLAGGDNEQFF,TGTGCCAGCAGGCTAGCGGGAGGGGACAATGAGCAGTTCTTC
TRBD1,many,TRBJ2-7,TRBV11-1,CASSSGQGASEQYF,TGTGCCAGCAGCTCCGGACAGGGGGCAAGCGAGCAGTACTTC
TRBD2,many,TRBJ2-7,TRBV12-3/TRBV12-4,CASSQSRGGLLPHEQYF,TGTGCCAGCAGCCAATCCCGCGGGGGGCTACTTCCCCACGAGCAGTACTTC
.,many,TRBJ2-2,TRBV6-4,CASSDSNGEHGELFF,TGTGCCAGCAGTGACTCGAACGGAGAGCACGGGGAGCTGTTTTTT
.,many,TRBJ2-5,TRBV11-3,CASSYLLSREKETQYF,TGTGCCAGCAGCTATCTCCTATCGCGGGAAAAAGAGACCCAGTACTTC
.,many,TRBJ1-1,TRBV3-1,CASSPRLGPNTEAFF,TGTGCCAGCAGCCCACGGCTGGGACCTAACACTGAAGCTTTCTTT
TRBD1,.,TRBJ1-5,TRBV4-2,CASSQLGDRRNQPQHF,TGTGCCAGCAGCCAATTAGGGGACAGACGGAATCAGCCCCAGCATTTT
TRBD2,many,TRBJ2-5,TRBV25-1,CASSELSSGSQTQYF,TGTGCCAGCAGTGAGCTTTCTAGCGGGAGCCAGACCCAGTACTTC
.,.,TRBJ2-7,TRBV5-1,CASSAPGRSSEQYF,TGCGCCAGCAGCGCACCGGGAAGGTCTTCCGAGCAGTACTTC
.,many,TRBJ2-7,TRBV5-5,CASSFIGESHEQYF,TGTGCCAGCAGCTTCATAGGGGAAAGCCACGAGCAGTACTTC
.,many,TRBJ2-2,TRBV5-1,CASSLPPGSGTGELFF,TGCGCCAGCAGCTTGCCTCCGGGGTCCGGCACCGGGGAGCTGTTTTTT
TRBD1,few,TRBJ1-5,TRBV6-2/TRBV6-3,CASSRDGTGGSVRNQPQHF,TGTGCCAGCAGTAGGGACGGGACAGGGGGGTCGGTGAGAAATCAGCCCCAGCATTTT
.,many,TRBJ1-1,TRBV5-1,CASSLWGPEAFF,TGCGCCAGCAGCTTATGGGGGCCCGAAGCTTTCTTT
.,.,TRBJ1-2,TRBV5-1,CASSPRGGESYAF,TGCGCCAGCAGTCCCCGTGGGGGCGAATCCTACGCTTTC
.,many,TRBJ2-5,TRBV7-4,CASSQPHLTGQETQYF,TGTGCCAGCAGCCAACCCCACTTGACGGGGCAAGAGACCCAGTACTTC
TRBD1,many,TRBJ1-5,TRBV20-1,CSAIPIQGGQPQHF,TGCAGTGCTATACCTATACAGGGGGGTCAGCCCCAGCATTTT
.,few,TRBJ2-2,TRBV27,CASSLNTYTGELFF,TGTGCCAGCAGTTTAAACACCTACACCGGGGAGCTGTTTTTT
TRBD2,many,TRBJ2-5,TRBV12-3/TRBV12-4,CASSPGLAALPETQYF,TGTGCCAGCAGTCCTGGACTAGCGGCTTTACCAGAGACCCAGTACTTC
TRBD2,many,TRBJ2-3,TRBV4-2,CASSQRLAGLSTDTQYF,TGTGCCAGCAGCCAAAGACTAGCGGGACTCAGCACAGATACGCAGTATTTT
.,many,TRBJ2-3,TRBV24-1,CATSDSPAEQLNTQYF,TGTGCCACCAGTGATTCCCCGGCTGAACAATTGAATACGCAGTATTTT
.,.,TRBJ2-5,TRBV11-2,CASSSTRGRETQCF,TGCGCCAGCAGCTCGACGCGAGGCCGGGAGACCCAGTGCTTC
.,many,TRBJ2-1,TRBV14,CASSQEGRNEQFF,TGTGCCAGCAGCCAAGAAGGAAGAAATGAGCAGTTCTTC
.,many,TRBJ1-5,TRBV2,CASSVPPNQPQHF,TGTGCCAGCAGTGTGCCCCCCAATCAGCCCCAGCATTTT
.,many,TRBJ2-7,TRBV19,CASSIDHFRGYSYEQYF,TGTGCCAGTAGTATAGATCATTTCAGAGGGTACTCCTACGAGCAGTACTTC
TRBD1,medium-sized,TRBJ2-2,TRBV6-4,CASSRSTGGTNTGELFF,TGTGCCAGCAGTCGCTCAACAGGGGGGACGAACACCGGGGAGCTGTTTTTT
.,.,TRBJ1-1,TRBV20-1,CSASVEYTWNTEAFF,TGCAGTGCTAGCGTGGAATACACATGGAACACTGAAGCTTTCTTT
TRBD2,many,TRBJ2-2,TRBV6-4,CASSLTSGKNGELFF,TGTGCCAGCAGCTTGACTAGCGGGAAAAACGGGGAGCTGTTTTTT
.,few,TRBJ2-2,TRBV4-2,CASSQEARHNTGELFF,TGTGCCAGCAGCCAAGAGGCTAGACATAACACCGGGGAGCTGTTTTTT
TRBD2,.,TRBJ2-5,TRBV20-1,CSAGGLAGGPQETQYF,TGCAGTGCTGGGGGACTGGCGGGAGGGCCACAAGAGACCCAGTACTTC
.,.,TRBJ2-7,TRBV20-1,CSARGTTYEQYF,TGCAGTGCTAGAGGGACAACCTACGAGCAGTACTTC
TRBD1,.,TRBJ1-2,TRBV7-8,CASRLDSDRAGGYTF,TGTGCCAGCAGATTAGACTCCGACAGGGCAGGAGGCTACACCTTC
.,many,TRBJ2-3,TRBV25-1,CASRVTDTQYF,TGTGCCAGCAGGGTGACAGATACGCAGTATTTT
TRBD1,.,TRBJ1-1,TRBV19,CASSMNQGGLNTEAFF,TGTGCCAGTAGTATGAACCAGGGGGGTCTGAACACTGAAGCTTTCTTT
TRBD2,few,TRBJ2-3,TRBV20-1,CSAEPGTSGSDTQYF,TGCAGTGCTGAACCCGGGACTAGCGGGAGCGATACGCAGTATTTT
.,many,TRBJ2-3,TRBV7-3,CASSLTGRRDTQYF,TGTGCCAGCAGCTTAACGGGGCGAAGAGATACGCAGTATTTT